The rows below give T cell receptor beta chains drawn from one sample of a study of blood T cells in healthy people across ages. MiXCR, applied by TCRdb to the 5' RACE reads, yields one record per CDR3 protein. The sample includes under 2 million distinct CDR3 sequences, about 31% of them seen just once. The specimen was blood. The receptors stem from a young woman in good health. CDR3s include the opening cysteine and the closing phenylalanine or tryptophan. The D gene is left open where the match is weak. Clone size is shown for a subset of rows, as once, few, many or a class of expanded clone.

D,size,V,J,CDR3,DNA
TRBD1,-,TRBV5-6,TRBJ1-2,CASSRAGRGDYGYTF,TGTGCCAGCAGCCGCGCGGGCAGGGGGGACTATGGCTACACCTTC
-,few,TRBV3-1,TRBJ1-2,CASSRTDHGYTF,TGTGCCAGCAGCCGGACAGATCATGGCTACACCTTC
-,once,TRBV24-1,TRBJ2-3,CATSGPAEDTQYF,TGTGCCACCAGTGGCCCTGCCGAAGATACGCAGTATTTT
TRBD2,few,TRBV27,TRBJ2-7,CASSLKRGAAYEQYF,TGTGCCAGCAGTCTAAAGCGGGGGGCCGCCTACGAGCAGTACTTC
TRBD1,-,TRBV24-1,TRBJ2-5,CATSDSQGGARETQYF,TGTGCCACCAGTGATTCCCAAGGGGGCGCGAGAGAGACCCAGTACTTC
-,-,TRBV7-3,TRBJ1-4,CASSPLGRGDEKLFF,TGTGCCAGCAGCCCATTGGGGAGGGGTGATGAAAAACTGTTTTTT
-,-,TRBV28,TRBJ2-5,CASSPGLRGKETQYF,TGTGCCAGCAGTCCAGGGTTACGGGGAAAAGAGACCCAGTACTTC
TRBD2,-,TRBV5-1,TRBJ2-5,CASNRGSSGEFQETQYF,TGCGCCAGCAACCGGGGAAGTAGCGGGGAGTTTCAAGAGACCCAGTACTTC
-,-,TRBV12-3/TRBV12-4,TRBJ2-5,CASGLGSGIQETQYF,TGTGCCAGCGGTTTAGGGTCTGGTATCCAAGAGACCCAGTACTTC
TRBD1,few,TRBV20-1,TRBJ2-3,CSARDPRQGKDTQYF,TGCAGTGCTAGAGATCCCAGACAGGGGAAAGATACGCAGTATTTT
-,many,TRBV12-5,TRBJ2-1,CASANSDYNEQFF,TGTGCTAGTGCCAATAGCGACTACAATGAGCAGTTCTTC
TRBD2,-,TRBV9,TRBJ2-3,CASSVDSGRGTETTDTQYF,TGTGCCAGCAGCGTAGATAGCGGGAGGGGTACAGAAACTACAGATACGCAGTATTTT
TRBD1,few,TRBV15,TRBJ2-7,CATSRFRDSPSEQYF,TGTGCCACCAGCAGATTCCGGGACAGTCCGTCCGAGCAGTACTTC
-,-,TRBV24-1,TRBJ2-7,CATSDTIPGDPISYEQYF,TGTGCCACCAGTGATACCATCCCAGGGGACCCCATTTCCTACGAGCAGTACTTC
-,-,TRBV21-1,TRBJ2-5,CASSKARGEYQETQYF,TGTGCCAGCAGCAAAGCAAGGGGAGAGTACCAAGAGACCCAGTACTTC
TRBD1,few,TRBV2,TRBJ1-5,CASSEDRGKQPQHF,TGTGCCAGCAGTGAAGACAGGGGGAAACAGCCCCAGCATTTT
-,-,TRBV20-1,TRBJ2-1,CSAPRRRGNEQFF,TGCAGTGCCCCCCGGCGGAGGGGAAATGAGCAGTTCTTC
TRBD2,-,TRBV20-1,TRBJ2-3,CSATAGGGADTQYF,TGCAGTGCTACCGCGGGGGGAGGGGCAGATACGCAGTATTTT
TRBD1,many,TRBV10-3,TRBJ2-1,CAIRKVMGTGGNEQFF,TGTGCCATCAGAAAGGTTATGGGGACAGGGGGGAATGAGCAGTTCTTC
-,-,TRBV5-1,TRBJ2-3,CASVKEGDVSDTQYF,TGCGCCAGCGTGAAAGAGGGAGACGTTTCTGATACGCAGTATTTT
-,-,TRBV5-1,TRBJ1-4,CASSLIQGGTNEKLFF,TGCGCCAGCAGCTTGATTCAAGGGGGGACTAATGAAAAACTGTTTTTT
TRBD2,few,TRBV4-2,TRBJ2-1,CASSQDWPRAAGKNGQFF,TGTGCCAGCAGCCAAGATTGGCCCCGGGCAGCGGGGAAAAATGGGCAGTTCTTC
TRBD2,-,TRBV28,TRBJ2-7,CASRSRLADSYEQYF,TGTGCCAGCAGGTCCCGACTAGCGGACTCCTACGAGCAGTACTTC
-,few,TRBV20-1,TRBJ2-3,CSTRPDTQYF,TGCAGTACTCGCCCCGATACGCAGTATTTT